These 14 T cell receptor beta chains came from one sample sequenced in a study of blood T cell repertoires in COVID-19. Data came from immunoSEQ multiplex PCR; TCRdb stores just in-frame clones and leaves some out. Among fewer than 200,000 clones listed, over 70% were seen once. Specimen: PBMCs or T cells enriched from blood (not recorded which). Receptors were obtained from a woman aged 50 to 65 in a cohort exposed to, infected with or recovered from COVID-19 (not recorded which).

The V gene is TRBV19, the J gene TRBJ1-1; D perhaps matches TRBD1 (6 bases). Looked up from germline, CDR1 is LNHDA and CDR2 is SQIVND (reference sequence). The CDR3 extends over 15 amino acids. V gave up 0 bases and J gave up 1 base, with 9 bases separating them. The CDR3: CASSIDLGQNTEAFF. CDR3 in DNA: TGTGCCAGTAGTATAGATCTGGGACAGAACACTGAAGCTTTCTTT.

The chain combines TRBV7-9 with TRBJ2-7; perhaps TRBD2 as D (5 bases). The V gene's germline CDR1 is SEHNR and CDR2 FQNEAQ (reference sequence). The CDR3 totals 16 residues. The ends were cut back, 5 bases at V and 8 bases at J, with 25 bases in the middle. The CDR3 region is CASSPTPRAGEYQQYF. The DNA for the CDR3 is TGTGCCAGCAGCCCGACTCCGAGGGCTGGAGAGTACCAGCAGTACTTC.

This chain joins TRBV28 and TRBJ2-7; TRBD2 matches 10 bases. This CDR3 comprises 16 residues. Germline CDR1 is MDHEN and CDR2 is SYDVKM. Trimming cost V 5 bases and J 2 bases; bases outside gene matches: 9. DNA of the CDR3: TGTGCCAGCAGTGCCGGGACTAGCGTGACCCCCTACGAGCAGTACTTC. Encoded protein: CASSAGTSVTPYEQYF.

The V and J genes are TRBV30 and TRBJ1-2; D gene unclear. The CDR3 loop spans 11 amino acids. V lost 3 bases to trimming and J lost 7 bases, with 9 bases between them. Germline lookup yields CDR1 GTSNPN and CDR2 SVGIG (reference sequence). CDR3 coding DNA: TGTGCCTGGAGCACCGGGTCTGGCTACACCTTC. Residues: CAWSTGSGYTF.

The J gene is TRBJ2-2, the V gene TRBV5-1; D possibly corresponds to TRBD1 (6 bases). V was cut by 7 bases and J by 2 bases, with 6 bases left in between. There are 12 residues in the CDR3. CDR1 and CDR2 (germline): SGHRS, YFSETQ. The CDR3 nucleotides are TGCGCCAGCGGGACAAACACCGGGGAGCTGTTTTTT. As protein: CASGTNTGELFF.

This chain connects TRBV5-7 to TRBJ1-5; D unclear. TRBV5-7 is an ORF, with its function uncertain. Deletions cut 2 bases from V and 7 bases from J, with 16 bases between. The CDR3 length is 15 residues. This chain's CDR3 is CASSLDRAGRQPQHF. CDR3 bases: TGTGCCAGCAGCTTAGATCGCGCGGGCAGGCAGCCCCAGCATTTT.

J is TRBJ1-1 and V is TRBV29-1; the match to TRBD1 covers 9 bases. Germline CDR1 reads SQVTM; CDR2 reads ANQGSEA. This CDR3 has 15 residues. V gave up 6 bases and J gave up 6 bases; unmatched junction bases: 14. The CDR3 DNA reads TGCAGCGTCGTGGACAGGGGAACTTCAAGGGCTGAAGCTTTCTTT. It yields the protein CSVVDRGTSRAEAFF. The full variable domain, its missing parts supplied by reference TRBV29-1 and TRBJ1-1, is SAVISQKPSRDICQRGTSLTIQCQVDSQVTMMFWYRQQPGQSLTLIATANQGSEATYESGFVIDKFPISRPNLTFSTLTVSNMSPEDSSIYLCSVVDRGTSRAEAFFGQGTRLTVV.

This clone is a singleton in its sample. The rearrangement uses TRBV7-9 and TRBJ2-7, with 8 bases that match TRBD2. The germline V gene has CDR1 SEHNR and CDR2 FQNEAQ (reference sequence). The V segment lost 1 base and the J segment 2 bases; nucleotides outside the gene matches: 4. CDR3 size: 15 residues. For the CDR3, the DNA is TGTGCCAGCAGCTTAGGGCGGGGGGTGCCCTACGAGCAGTACTTC. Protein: CASSLGRGVPYEQYF.

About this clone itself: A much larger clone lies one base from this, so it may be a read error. The CDR3: CASSLPSTDTQYF. CDR3 nucleotide sequence: TGTGCCAGCAGCTTACCTAGCACAGATACGCAGTATTTT. The chain carries TRBV7-3 and TRBJ2-3; no definite D call. The germline CDR1 and CDR2 sequences are SGHTA and FQGTGA. Trimming shortened V by 2 bases and J by 0 bases, and 3 bases separated the two germline ends. The CDR3 has 13 amino acids. Drawing the rest from reference TRBV7-3 and TRBJ2-3, the complete variable domain is GAGVSQTPSNKVTEKGKYVELRCDPISGHTALYWYRQSLGQGPEFLIYFQGTGAADDSGLPNDRFFAVRPEGSVSTLKIQRTERGDSAVYLCASSLPSTDTQYFGPGTRLTVL.

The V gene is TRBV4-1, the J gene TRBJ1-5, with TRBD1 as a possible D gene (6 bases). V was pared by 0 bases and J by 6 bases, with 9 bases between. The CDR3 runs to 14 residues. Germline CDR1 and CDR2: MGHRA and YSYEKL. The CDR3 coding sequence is TGCGCCAGCAGCCAAGAAAAGGGGGTTCAGCCCCAGCATTTT. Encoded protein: CASSQEKGVQPQHF.

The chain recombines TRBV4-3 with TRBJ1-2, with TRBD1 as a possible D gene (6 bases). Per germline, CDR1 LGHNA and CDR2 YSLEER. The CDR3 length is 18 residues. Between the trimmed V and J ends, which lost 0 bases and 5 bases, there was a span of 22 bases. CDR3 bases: TGCGCCAGCAGCCAAGAGGGCCCCCTCATTGACAGGTCATATGGCTACACCTTC. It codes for CASSQEGPLIDRSYGYTF.

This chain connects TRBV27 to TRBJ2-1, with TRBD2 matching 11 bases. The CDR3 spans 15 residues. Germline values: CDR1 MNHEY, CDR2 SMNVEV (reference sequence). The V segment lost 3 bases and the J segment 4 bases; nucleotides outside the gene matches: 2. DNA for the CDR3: TGTGCCAGCAGTTTTGGGACTAGCGGATACAATGAGCAGTTCTTC. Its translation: CASSFGTSGYNEQFF.

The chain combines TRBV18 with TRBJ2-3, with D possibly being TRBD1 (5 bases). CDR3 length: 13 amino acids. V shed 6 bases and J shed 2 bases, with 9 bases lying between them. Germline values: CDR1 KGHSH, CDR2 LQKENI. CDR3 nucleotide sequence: TGTGCCAGCTCTCGACAGAACACAGATACGCAGTATTTT. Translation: CASSRQNTDTQYF.

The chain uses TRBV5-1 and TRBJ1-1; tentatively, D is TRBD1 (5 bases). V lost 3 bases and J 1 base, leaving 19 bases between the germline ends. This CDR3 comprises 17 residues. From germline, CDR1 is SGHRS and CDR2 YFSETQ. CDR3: CASSSLRHTDKNTEAFF. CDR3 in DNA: TGCGCCAGCAGCTCGCTTAGACATACGGACAAGAACACTGAAGCTTTCTTT.